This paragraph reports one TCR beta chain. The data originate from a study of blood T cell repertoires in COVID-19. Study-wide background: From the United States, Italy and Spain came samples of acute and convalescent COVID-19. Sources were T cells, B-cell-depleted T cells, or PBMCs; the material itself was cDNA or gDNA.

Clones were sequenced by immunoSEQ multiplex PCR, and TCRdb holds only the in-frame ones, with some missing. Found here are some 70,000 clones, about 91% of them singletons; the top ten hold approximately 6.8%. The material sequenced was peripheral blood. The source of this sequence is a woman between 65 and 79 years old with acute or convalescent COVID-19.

This CDR3 is CASRKTGTLWGGYTF. For the CDR3, the DNA is TGTGCCAGCAGGAAGACAGGGACCCTTTGGGGCGGCTACACCTTC. The chain uses TRBV28 and TRBJ1-2; 7 bases map to TRBD1. The CDR3 runs to 15 residues. The V gene's germline CDR1 is MDHEN and CDR2 SYDVKM. Trimming took 6 bases from V and 8 from J; bases not matched to a gene: 15.